These 30 T cell receptor beta chains were sequenced from one sample in a study of blood T cell repertoires in COVID-19. Assay: immunoSEQ multiplex PCR; the TCRdb copy retains only in-frame clones and omits some. The top ten hold 5% of the sample, which has about 100,000 clones, 85% to 90% seen once. The source material was peripheral blood. These receptor sequences come from a human donor in a cohort sampled during active COVID-19.

This chain joins TRBV7-2 and TRBJ2-7, with 11 bases fitting TRBD2. V shed 5 bases and J 2 bases; nucleotides not matched to a gene: 11. The CDR3 runs 17 residues. CDR1 SGHTA and CDR2 FQGNSA come from the germline V gene. CDR3 loop: CASSPPPGTSGTYEQYF. In nucleotides, the CDR3 is TGTGCCAGCAGCCCTCCACCCGGGACTAGCGGAACCTACGAGCAGTACTTC.

This clone was detected only once. The chain carries TRBV2 and TRBJ2-7; D unclear. Per the germline V gene, CDR1 is SNHLY and CDR2 is FYNNEI. V lost 6 bases and J 3 bases, leaving 9 bases between the germline ends. The CDR3 contains 12 residues. CDR3 in amino acids: CASSYGGYEQYF. The CDR3 nucleotides are TGTGCCAGCAGCTACGGCGGCTACGAGCAGTACTTC.

The chain uses TRBV6-4 and TRBJ1-1, with TRBD1 as a possible D gene (5 bases). The ends were cut back, 2 bases at V and 4 bases at J, with 14 bases in the middle. The germline V gene encodes CDR1 MRHNA and CDR2 SNTAGT. The CDR3 has 15 amino acids. CDR3: CASSDVAGSSTEAFF. The CDR3 DNA reads as TGTGCCAGCAGTGACGTTGCAGGGTCAAGCACTGAAGCTTTCTTT.

V gene TRBV6-2 or TRBV6-3 combines with J gene TRBJ2-7, with unresolved D. V was cut by 2 bases and J by 6 bases, with 11 bases left in between. The CDR3 is 13 amino acids. Germline V gene lookup returns CDR1 MNHEY and CDR2 SVGEGT. CDR3 DNA: TGTGCCAGCAGTTACCCGAATAGTCGCGAGCAGTACTTC. It yields the protein CASSYPNSREQYF.

This chain links TRBV20-1 with TRBJ2-7, with D perhaps matching TRBD1 (5 bases). The V end lost 3 bases, the J end lost 2 bases, and 8 bases lay between the germline ends. CDR1 DFQATT and CDR2 SNEGSKA come from the germline V gene (reference sequence). CDR3 length: 12 amino acids. CDR3 residues: CSASYRTYEQYF. In nucleotides, the CDR3 is TGCAGTGCTAGTTACAGGACCTACGAGCAGTACTTC.

V is TRBV9 and J is TRBJ1-5; D is possibly TRBD1 (5 bases). The CDR3 has 14 residues. With 4 bases removed from V and 4 bases from J, the gap between germline ends came to 12 bases. Germline lookup yields CDR1 SGDLS and CDR2 YYNGEE. CDR3 sequence (DNA): TGTGCCAGCAGCCTGGGAGGGGCTAATCAGCCCCAGCATTTT. Residues: CASSLGGANQPQHF.

The chain employs TRBV7-2 and TRBJ2-7; possibly TRBD1 for D (6 bases). V was shortened by 2 bases and J by 0 bases, with 17 bases between the two germline ends. This CDR3 comprises 17 residues. The germline V gene has CDR1 SGHTA and CDR2 FQGNSA. CDR3 residues: CASSLIGGGIHSYEQYF. The CDR3 DNA reads TGTGCCAGCAGCTTAATTGGGGGCGGCATTCACTCCTACGAGCAGTACTTC.

V usage is TRBV4-2 and J usage is TRBJ1-6; TRBD1 matches at 8 bases. Trimming at V came to 4 bases and at J to 7 bases, leaving 27 bases not matched to a gene. The CDR3 contains 22 residues. Germline-derived CDR1 and CDR2 are LGHNA and YNFKEQ. CDR3 coding DNA: TGTGCCAGCAGCCGCACAAGTTATGAGGACAGGGAATTTTTAGTTTGGAATTCACCCCTCCACTTT. Translation: CASSRTSYEDREFLVWNSPLHF.

The chain employs TRBV7-9 and TRBJ2-7; 14 bases line up with TRBD2. Unmatched junction bases numbered 5, after V lost 6 bases and J lost 1 base. This CDR3 spans 16 amino acids. CDR1 is SEHNR and CDR2 is FQNEAQ in the germline V gene (reference sequence). In DNA form, the CDR3 reads TGTGCCAGCAGTATCGGACTAGCGGGAGGATCCTACGAGCAGTACTTC. It is translated as CASSIGLAGGSYEQYF.

The chain joins TRBV19 to TRBJ1-5, with 8 bases lining up with TRBD1. The CDR3 sequence is 16 residues long. V lost 4 bases and J lost 2; bases outside the gene matches: 7. Germline V gene data show CDR1 as LNHDA and CDR2 as SQIVND (reference sequence). The CDR3 DNA sequence: TGTGCCAGTAGTACTCGGACAGGGCAGGGCAATCAGCCCCAGCATTTT. Encoded protein: CASSTRTGQGNQPQHF.

This chain links TRBV7-2 with TRBJ2-1; tentatively, D is TRBD2 (5 bases). Germline assignment: CDR1 SGHTA and CDR2 FQGNSA. V was shortened by 5 bases and J by 2 bases, with 13 bases between the two germline ends. There are 15 residues in the CDR3. CDR3 nucleotides: TGTGCCAGCAGCCCTCTTCAGCGGACCTACAATGAGCAGTTCTTC. Translated: CASSPLQRTYNEQFF.

The chain joins TRBV24-1 to TRBJ2-2; TRBD2 matches at 10 bases. The CDR3 extends over 18 amino acids. Trimming removed 3 bases from V and 2 bases from J; junction bases left unmatched: 8. The germline V gene has CDR1 KGHDR and CDR2 SFDVKD. The CDR3 nucleotides read TGTGCCACCAGTGATAGCGGGGGACTAGCGAGAAACACCGGGGAGCTGTTTTTT. Protein sequence: CATSDSGGLARNTGELFF.

The V and J genes are TRBV9 and TRBJ1-6; D is ambiguous. The CDR3 is 14 amino acids. Trimming left V 0 bases short and J 7 bases short, with 8 bases between. Germline CDR1 reads SGDLS; CDR2 reads YYNGEE. The DNA for the CDR3 is TGTGCCAGCAGCGTAGATGGCAGAAATTCACCCCTCCACTTT. Its protein is CASSVDGRNSPLHF. Full variable domain (missing parts from reference TRBV9 and TRBJ1-6): DSGVTQTPKHLITATGQRVTLRCSPRSGDLSVYWYQQSLDQGLQFLIQYYNGEERAKGNILERFSAQQFPDLHSELNLSSLELGDSALYFCASSVDGRNSPLHFGNGTRLTVT.

The genes are TRBV4-3 and TRBJ1-2; 11 bases line up with TRBD1. Germline-derived CDR1 and CDR2 are LGHNA and YSLEER. The CDR3 loop spans 15 amino acids. Trimming took 0 bases from V and 8 from J; bases not matched to a gene: 5. CDR3 DNA: TGCGCCAGCAGCCAAGAATGGGGACAGGGGGAAGGCTACACCTTC. It yields the protein CASSQEWGQGEGYTF.

The chain employs TRBV5-4 and TRBJ2-7; D is possibly TRBD1 (5 bases). The CDR3 runs 13 residues. Germline V gene data show CDR1 as SGHNT and CDR2 as YYREEE (reference sequence). V was pared by 4 bases and J by 3 bases, with 11 bases between. The CDR3 DNA sequence: TGTGCCAGCAGCAAATCAGGGTACTACGAGCAGTACTTC. Protein sequence: CASSKSGYYEQYF. The variable domain in full, completed from reference TRBV5-4 and TRBJ2-7, reads ETGVTQSPTHLIKTRGQQVTLRCSSQSGHNTVSWYQQALGQGPQFIFQYYREEENGRGNFPPRFSGLQFPNYSSELNVNALELDDSALYLCASSKSGYYEQYFGPGTRLTVT.

The chain couples TRBV28 to TRBJ2-5, with 7 bases identical to TRBD1. Germline CDR1 MDHEN, CDR2 SYDVKM. The CDR3 loop spans 14 amino acids. The junction had 4 bases not matched to a gene; V was cut back by 1 base and J by 5 bases. CDR3 residues: CASSLLGRGETQYF. The DNA of the CDR3 is TGTGCCAGCAGTTTATTGGGCAGGGGGGAGACCCAGTACTTC.

This chain uses TRBV19 with TRBJ2-7, with a weak D call TRBD1 (6 bases). Per the germline V gene, CDR1 is LNHDA and CDR2 is SQIVND (reference sequence). Trimming stripped 5 bases from V and 0 bases from J, with 14 bases between. The CDR3 runs to 15 residues. The CDR3 nucleotides are TGTGCCAGTAGTGGAGGTTGGGACACCTCCTACGAGCAGTACTTC. Its translation is CASSGGWDTSYEQYF.

This chain uses TRBV5-4 with TRBJ2-5, with a weak D call TRBD1 (7 bases). V was clipped by 4 bases and J by 4 bases, with 17 bases between them. This CDR3 region has 15 residues. CDR1 is SGHNT, CDR2 YYREEE, per germline (reference sequence). The CDR3 DNA reads TGTGCCAGCAGCGCTACGCAGGGGGGAACAGAGACCCAGTACTTC. Translated: CASSATQGGTETQYF.

The J gene is TRBJ1-4, the V gene TRBV4-3; D is perhaps TRBD1 (5 bases). Trimming took 0 bases from V and 7 from J, leaving 12 bases between them. The CDR3 sequence is 15 residues long. Germline values: CDR1 LGHNA, CDR2 YSLEER. The CDR3 sequence is CASSQEGARGEKLFF. The CDR3 bases are TGCGCCAGCAGCCAAGAAGGGGCGCGAGGTGAAAAACTGTTTTTT.

The chain uses TRBV4-2 and TRBJ2-3; 8 nucleotides align to TRBD2. The length of the CDR3 is 19 residues. Germline CDR1 and CDR2: LGHNA and YNFKEQ. The junction had 17 bases not matched to a gene; V was cut back by 1 base and J by 5 bases. Here the CDR3 reads CASSQVAAGGAGALDTQYF. The CDR3 DNA reads as TGTGCCAGCAGCCAAGTCGCCGCAGGTGGAGCGGGAGCGCTAGATACGCAGTATTTT.

V is TRBV25-1 and J is TRBJ2-2; 8 bases line up with TRBD2. This CDR3 spans 14 amino acids. With V trimmed by 7 bases and J by 6 bases, 7 bases remained unmatched. Germline V gene lookup returns CDR1 MGHDK and CDR2 SYGVNS. CDR3 DNA sequence: TGTGCCAGCAAACCTAGCGGGTACCCCGGGGAGCTGTTTTTT. This encodes CASKPSGYPGELFF.

This rearrangement joins TRBV11-2 to TRBJ2-5; TRBD2 agrees at 8 bases. Losses at the gene ends were 5 bases for V and 2 bases for J; bases not matched to a gene: 4. This CDR3 is built from 14 residues. CDR1 SGHAT and CDR2 FQNNGV come from the germline V gene. CDR3 sequence (DNA): TGTGCCAGCAGCCTCGGGGGGGAACAAGAGACCCAGTACTTC. Its translation: CASSLGGEQETQYF.

The chain is built from TRBV3-1 (or the pseudogene TRBV3-2) and TRBJ1-4; no clear D. Germline values: CDR1 LGHDT, CDR2 YNNKEL (reference sequence). The CDR3 sequence is 14 residues long. Trimming stripped 1 base from V and 6 bases from J, with 9 bases between. This CDR3 is CASSQVRRDEKLFF. As DNA, the CDR3 is TGTGCCAGCAGCCAAGTCCGTCGGGATGAAAAACTGTTTTTT.

About this clone: The junction departs from germline at one end; a sequencing error may be responsible. The chain employs TRBV7-2 and TRBJ2-7, with a tentative D call TRBD2 (6 bases). This CDR3 is 12 amino acids long. Germline V gene lookup returns CDR1 SGHTA and CDR2 FQGNSA. The CDR3 region is CASSSPALAALF. CDR3 bases: TGTGCCAGCAGCTCCCCGGCGTTAGCGGCCCTATTC. Looking up the rest from reference TRBV7-2 and TRBJ2-7 gives the full variable domain: GAGVSQSPSNKVTEKGKDVELRCDPISGHTALYWYRQSLGQGLEFLIYFQGNSAPDKSGLPSDRFSAERTGGSVSTLTIQRTQQEDSAVYLCASSSPALAALFGPGTRLTVT.

This clone came up once. The CDR3 coding sequence is TGTGCCAGTAGTATAGGGGGCTCAACTAATGAAAAACTGTTTTTT. This gives the protein CASSIGGSTNEKLFF. The gene calls are TRBV19 and TRBJ1-4; perhaps TRBD1 as D (5 bases). V was shortened by 1 base and J by 0 bases, with 6 bases between the two germline ends. Germline V gene lookup returns CDR1 LNHDA and CDR2 SQIVND (reference sequence). This CDR3 has 15 residues.

The V gene is TRBV24-1, the J gene TRBJ2-3; 10 positions match TRBD2. This CDR3 region has 16 residues. V gave up 4 bases and J gave up 5 bases; unmatched junction bases: 8. Germline V gene data show CDR1 as KGHDR and CDR2 as SFDVKD. The CDR3 DNA reads as TGTGCCACCAGTGACCCCATAGCGGGAGGTAAAGATACGCAGTATTTT. Translating it yields CATSDPIAGGKDTQYF.

This rearrangement joins TRBV19 to TRBJ1-5; possible D gene TRBD1, 5 bases. The CDR3 spans 16 residues. Germline lookup yields CDR1 LNHDA and CDR2 SQIVND (reference sequence). V was shortened by 3 bases and J by 2 bases, with 14 bases between the two germline ends. The CDR3 sequence: CASSMRGMIGNQPQHF. CDR3 sequence (DNA): TGTGCCAGTAGTATGCGGGGGATGATCGGCAATCAGCCCCAGCATTTT.

This chain uses TRBV7-9 with TRBJ2-7, with 10 bases fitting TRBD2. This CDR3 is 17 amino acids long. Per germline, CDR1 SEHNR and CDR2 FQNEAQ (reference sequence). V was pared by 2 bases and J by 5 bases, with 12 bases of the junction left unmatched. The CDR3 region is CASSLRGAGGRLDEQYF. CDR3 coding DNA: TGTGCCAGCAGCTTAAGGGGAGCGGGAGGGCGGTTAGACGAGCAGTACTTC.

The chain is built from TRBV5-4 and TRBJ2-2; possible D gene TRBD2, 6 bases. The CDR3 runs to 15 residues. The germline V gene has CDR1 SGHNT and CDR2 YYREEE (reference sequence). The V and J ends lost 4 bases and 0 bases respectively, with 10 bases between them. CDR3 protein: CASSRLAANTGELFF. In nucleotides, the CDR3 is TGTGCCAGCAGCCGTTTAGCGGCGAACACCGGGGAGCTGTTTTTT.

The V gene is TRBV6-2 or TRBV6-3, the J gene TRBJ2-1, with D possibly matching TRBD1 (6 bases). Between the trimmed V and J ends, which lost 2 bases and 10 bases, there was a span of 18 bases. Germline V gives CDR1 MNHEY, CDR2 SVGEGT. The CDR3 length is 15 residues. In DNA form, the CDR3 reads TGTGCCAGCAGTTACACCTCCAGGGGCCTTAGGGAGCAGTTCTTC. This sequence encodes CASSYTSRGLREQFF.